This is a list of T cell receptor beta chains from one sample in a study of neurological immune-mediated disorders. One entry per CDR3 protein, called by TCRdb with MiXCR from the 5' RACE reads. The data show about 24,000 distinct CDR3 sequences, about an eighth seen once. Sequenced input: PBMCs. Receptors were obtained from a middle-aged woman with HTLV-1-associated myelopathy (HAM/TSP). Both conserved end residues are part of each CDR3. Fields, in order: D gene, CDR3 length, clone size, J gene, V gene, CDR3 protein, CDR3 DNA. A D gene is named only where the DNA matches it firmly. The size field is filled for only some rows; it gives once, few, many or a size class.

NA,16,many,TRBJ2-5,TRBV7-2,CASSLWGRRVGETQYF,TGTGCCAGCAGCTTGTGGGGACGAAGGGTCGGGGAGACCCAGTACTTC
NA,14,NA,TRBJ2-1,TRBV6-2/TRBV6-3,CASSYRDSNNEQFF,TGTGCCAGCAGTTACCGGGACTCCAACAATGAGCAGTTCTTC
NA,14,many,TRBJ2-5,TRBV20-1,CSARDLRYQETQYF,TGCAGTGCTAGAGACCTACGGTACCAAGAGACCCAGTACTTC
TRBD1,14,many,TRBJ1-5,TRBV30,CAWSKDRGRQPQHF,TGTGCCTGGAGTAAGGACAGGGGAAGACAGCCCCAGCATTTT
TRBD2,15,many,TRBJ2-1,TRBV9,CASGGGLAGYDEQFF,TGTGCCAGCGGAGGTGGACTAGCGGGGTACGATGAGCAGTTCTTC
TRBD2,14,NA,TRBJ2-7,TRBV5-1,CASSSLAGGYERYF,TGCGCCAGCAGCTCTCTAGCGGGGGGCTACGAGCGGTACTTC
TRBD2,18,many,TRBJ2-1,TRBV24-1,CATSDPVDVGGIYNEQFF,TGTGCCACCAGTGATCCCGTAGACGTGGGGGGGATCTACAATGAGCAGTTCTTC
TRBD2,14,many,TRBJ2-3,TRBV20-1,CSASRGGGTDTQYF,TGCAGTGCTAGTCGAGGCGGGGGTACAGATACGCAGTATTTT
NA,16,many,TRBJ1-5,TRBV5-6,CASSSGPSGEGQPQHF,TGTGCCAGCAGCTCCGGACCCTCAGGGGAGGGACAGCCCCAGCATTTT
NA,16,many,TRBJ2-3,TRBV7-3,CASSPPGQLGTDTQYF,TGTGCCAGCAGCCCACCGGGGCAGCTGGGAACAGATACGCAGTATTTT
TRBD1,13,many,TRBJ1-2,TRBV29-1,CSVEPRQGARYTF,TGCAGCGTTGAACCACGACAGGGGGCCCGCTACACCTTC
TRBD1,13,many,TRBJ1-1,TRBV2,CASRDGTANQAFF,TGTGCCAGCAGAGATGGGACAGCCAACCAAGCTTTCTTT
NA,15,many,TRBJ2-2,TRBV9,CASRLEGSGTGELFF,TGTGCCAGCAGACTCGAGGGCTCTGGGACCGGGGAGCTGTTTTTT
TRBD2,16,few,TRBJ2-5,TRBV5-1,CASSLSGSGGKETQYF,TGCGCCAGCAGCTTGTCGGGTAGCGGGGGGAAGGAGACCCAGTACTTC
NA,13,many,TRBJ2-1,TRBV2,CASSGSIIGEQFF,TGTGCCAGCAGCGGTTCTATCATCGGTGAGCAGTTCTTC
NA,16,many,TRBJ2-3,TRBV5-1,CASSLGPRASTDTQYF,TGCGCCAGCAGCTTGGGGCCCCGCGCCTCCACAGATACGCAGTATTTT
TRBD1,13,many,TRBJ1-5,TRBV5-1,CASSQTGNQPQHF,TGCGCCAGCAGCCAGACAGGGAATCAGCCCCAGCATTTT
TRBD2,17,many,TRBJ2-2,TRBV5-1,CASSPRAGGLDTGELFF,TGCGCCAGCAGCCCACGAGCGGGGGGCCTCGACACCGGGGAGCTGTTTTTT
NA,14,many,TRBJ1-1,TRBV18,CASRQGSGVTEAFF,TGTGCCAGCCGCCAGGGATCGGGGGTGACTGAAGCTTTCTTT
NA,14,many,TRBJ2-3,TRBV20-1,CSAREPGATDTQYF,TGCAGTGCTAGAGAACCAGGGGCCACAGATACGCAGTATTTT
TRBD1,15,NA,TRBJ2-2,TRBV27,CASSNRGPGNGELFF,TGTGCCAGCAGCAACAGGGGGCCGGGCAACGGGGAGCTGTTTTTT
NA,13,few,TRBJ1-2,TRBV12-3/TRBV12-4,CASRPLTGPGYTF,TGTGCCAGCAGGCCCCTCACAGGGCCAGGCTACACCTTC
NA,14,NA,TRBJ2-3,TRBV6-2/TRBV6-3,CASNPQGGAYTQYF,TGTGCCAGCAATCCCCAGGGGGGGGCATATACGCAGTATTTT
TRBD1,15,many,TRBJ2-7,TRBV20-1,CSARGGTGSSYEQYF,TGCAGTGCTAGGGGGGGGACAGGGAGCTCCTACGAGCAGTACTTC
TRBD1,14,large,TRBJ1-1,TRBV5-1,CASSRGQGASEAFF,TGCGCCAGCAGCAGGGGACAGGGGGCATCTGAAGCTTTCTTT
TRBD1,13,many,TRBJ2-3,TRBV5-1,CASSDRVGDTQYF,TGCGCCAGCAGCGACAGGGTAGGGGATACGCAGTATTTT
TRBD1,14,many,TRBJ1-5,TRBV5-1,CASSMTGGREPQHF,TGCGCCAGCAGCATGACAGGGGGCAGAGAGCCCCAGCATTTT
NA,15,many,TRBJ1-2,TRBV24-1,CATSDPGPGLDGYTF,TGTGCCACCAGTGACCCTGGGCCGGGGTTGGATGGCTACACCTTC